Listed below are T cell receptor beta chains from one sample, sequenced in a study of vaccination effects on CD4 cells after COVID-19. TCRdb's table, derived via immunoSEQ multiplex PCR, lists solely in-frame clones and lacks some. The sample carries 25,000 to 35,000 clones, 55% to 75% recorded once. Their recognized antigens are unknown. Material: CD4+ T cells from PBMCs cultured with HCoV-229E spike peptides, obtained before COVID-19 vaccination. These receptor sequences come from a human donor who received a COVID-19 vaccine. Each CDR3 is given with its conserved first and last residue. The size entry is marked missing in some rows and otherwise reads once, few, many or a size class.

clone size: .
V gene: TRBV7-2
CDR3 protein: CASSLALRRDGEQFF

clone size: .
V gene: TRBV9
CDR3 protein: CASSSHPGQNAYGYTF

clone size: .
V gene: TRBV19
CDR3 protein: CASSIVADRQHF

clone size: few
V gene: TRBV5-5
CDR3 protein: CASSFSGGGGTEAFF

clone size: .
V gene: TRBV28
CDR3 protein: CASSSPGTGNTGELFF

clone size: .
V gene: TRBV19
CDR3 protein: CASSRTGQRSNEQFF

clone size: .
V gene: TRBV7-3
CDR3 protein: CASSPAGGGGNEQFF

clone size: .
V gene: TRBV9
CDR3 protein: CASSVESSVDTQYF

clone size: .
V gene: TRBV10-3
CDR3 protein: CAISGSNQPQHF

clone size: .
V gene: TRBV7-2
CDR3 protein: CASSFWGGQPQHF

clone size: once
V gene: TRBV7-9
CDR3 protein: CASSLGLLAGGESTDTQYF

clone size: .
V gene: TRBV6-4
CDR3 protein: CASSVERARGNEQFF

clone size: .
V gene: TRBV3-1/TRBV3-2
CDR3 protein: CASSQEVGSTDTQYF

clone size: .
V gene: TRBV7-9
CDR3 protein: CASSLGSSTSTDTQYF

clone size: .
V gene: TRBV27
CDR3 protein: CASSLSAVNTEAFF

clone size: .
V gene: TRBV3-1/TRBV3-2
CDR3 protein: CASSETMNTEAFF

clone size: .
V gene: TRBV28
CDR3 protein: CASSLGLGGTGELFF

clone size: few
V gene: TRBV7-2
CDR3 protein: CASSSSGLTNQPQHF

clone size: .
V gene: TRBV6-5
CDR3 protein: CASSPGYINNSPLHF

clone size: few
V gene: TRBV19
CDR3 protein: CASSKDRGQNTEAFF

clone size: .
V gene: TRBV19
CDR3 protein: CASSIIGGSGRAFAF

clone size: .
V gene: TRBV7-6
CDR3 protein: CASSLAHTGEQFF

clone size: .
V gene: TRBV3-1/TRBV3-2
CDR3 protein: CASSPQQGNTEAFF

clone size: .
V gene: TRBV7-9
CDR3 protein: CASSIRGSNEKLFF

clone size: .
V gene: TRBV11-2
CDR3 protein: CASSPRQGWYTEAFF

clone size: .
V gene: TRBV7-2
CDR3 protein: CASSPLGREANEQFF

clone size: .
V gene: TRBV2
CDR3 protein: CASGGLTGRETQYF

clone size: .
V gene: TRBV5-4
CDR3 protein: CASSFRVRPGTGELFF

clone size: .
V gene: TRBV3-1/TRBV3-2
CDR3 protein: CASSQDGQTQYF

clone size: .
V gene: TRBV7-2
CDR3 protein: CASSRGQGRRETQYF

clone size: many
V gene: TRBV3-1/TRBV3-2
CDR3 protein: CASSQDRLTGTFF

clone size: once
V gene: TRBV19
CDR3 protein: CASSLDNGNQETQYF

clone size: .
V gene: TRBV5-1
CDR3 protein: CASSWSSGGDTDTQYF

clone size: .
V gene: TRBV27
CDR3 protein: CASSLNSGANVLTF

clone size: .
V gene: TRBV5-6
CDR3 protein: CASSLFQGKASEAFF

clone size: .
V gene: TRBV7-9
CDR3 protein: CASSLDRRSEAFF

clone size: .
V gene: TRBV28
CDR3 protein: CASSLVTKNTEAFF

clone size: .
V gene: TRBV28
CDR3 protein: CAISGTIGELFF

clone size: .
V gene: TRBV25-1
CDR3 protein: CASSESGGRTLFF

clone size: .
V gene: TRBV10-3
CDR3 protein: CAISGGTGGYTEAFF

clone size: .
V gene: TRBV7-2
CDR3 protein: CASSFSGTSLSSYEQYF

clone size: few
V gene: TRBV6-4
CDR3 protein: CASGTGHTDTQYF

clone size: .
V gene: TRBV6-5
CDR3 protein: CASSGPDTDTQYF

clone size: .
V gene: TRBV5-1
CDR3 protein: CASSYGTSGRVTGELFF